The TCR beta chain described here comes from a study of blood T cell repertoires in COVID-19 (dated by TCRdb to 2020 to 2021). About the investigation overall: The collaborator samples originated in the United States, Italy and Spain and spanned the acute and convalescent phases of COVID-19. The prospective study material was composed of cDNA or gDNA derived from T cells, B-cell-depleted T cells, or PBMCs. Subjects who had been exposed to COVID-19, were actively infected with it, or had recovered from it provided the deeply sampled blood TCRbeta repertoires that made up the dataset. The repertoires were released in a freely available public database meant as a resource for research on the immune response to SARS-CoV-2. Samples came from the ongoing ImmuneRACE study (first 160 participants) plus 1,254 subjects from 6 global collaborators. The sample metadata nearly always contained a de-identified subject ID, COVID-19 status, age in years and sex. HLA class I and class II types, where available, came from metadata supplied by the sample provider rather than from assay-based typing. Broad study findings and their caveats: Clinical and demographic metadata were provided uncurated, with the amount varying by source and participant.

This clone was found once. The antigen it recognizes is unknown. No base-level quality is on record; no much larger clone is a single base apart. TCRbeta CDR3 regions were amplified from genomic DNA using the immunoSEQ Assay, a bias-controlled multiplex PCR. Regarding the original processing steps: Nucleated cell counts per sample were estimated from amplification of reference gene primers within the assay. To quantify the absolute abundance of each unique TCRbeta CDR3 rearrangement, sequence reads were collapsed and filtered. For each sample, productive Simpson clonality was calculated as the square root of Simpson's diversity index over productive rearrangements. TCRdb limited this immuneACCESS table to in-frame rearrangements with V and J called. A share of clones is missing; checked studies link under half to unresolved V genes, and the rest is unexplained. D and trimming come from the DNA, and the V and J calls and clone size come from that table. This sample lists around 190,000 clones; 84% were detected once. Around 3.1% of the sample lies in the top ten.

Participants in the prospective study were enrolled through a virtual design, were aged about 18 to 90 years, and lived in under 25 United States geographic areas. Cohort assignment in the prospective study relied on participant-reported clinical history from a screening survey and a study questionnaire. Exposed participants had been in contact, within 2 weeks of entering the study, with a person who had a PCR-confirmed or clinician-diagnosed case of COVID-19. In the prospective study, mobile phlebotomists collected whole blood, serum and a nasopharyngeal or oropharyngeal swab from each participant. Prospective study participants could optionally give additional blood draws and questionnaires over a 2-month period. Blood samples from the prospective study were shipped frozen or at room temperature prior to DNA extraction. This receptor was taken from a woman in her thirties who had been exposed to COVID-19. Material: PBMCs or T cells enriched from blood (not recorded which).

CDR3 loop: CASSERNSPLHF. The nucleotide sequence is given as TGTGCCAGCAGTGAGAGGAATTCACCCCTCCACTTT. The chain is assembled from TRBV2 and TRBJ1-6; the D gene cannot be named for sure. From cysteine to phenylalanine, the CDR3 is 12 amino acids long. Only CDR3 DNA remains: 36 bases, in frame from the first base. V is reduced by 3 bases and J by 7 bases, leaving a spacing of 4 bases between them. The germline V gene provides CDR1 SNHLY and CDR2 FYNNEI.